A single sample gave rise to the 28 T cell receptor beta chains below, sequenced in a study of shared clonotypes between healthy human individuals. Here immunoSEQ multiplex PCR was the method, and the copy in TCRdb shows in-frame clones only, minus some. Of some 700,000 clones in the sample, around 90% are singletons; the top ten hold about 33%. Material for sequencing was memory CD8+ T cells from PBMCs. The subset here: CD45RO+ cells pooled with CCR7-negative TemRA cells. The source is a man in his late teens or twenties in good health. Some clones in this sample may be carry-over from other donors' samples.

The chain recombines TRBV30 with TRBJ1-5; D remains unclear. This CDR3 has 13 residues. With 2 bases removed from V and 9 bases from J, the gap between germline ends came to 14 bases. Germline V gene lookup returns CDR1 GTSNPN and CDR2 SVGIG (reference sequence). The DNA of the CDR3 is TGTGCCTGGAGTCCCCCGGGGTTAGGGCCCCAGCATTTT. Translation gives CAWSPPGLGPQHF.

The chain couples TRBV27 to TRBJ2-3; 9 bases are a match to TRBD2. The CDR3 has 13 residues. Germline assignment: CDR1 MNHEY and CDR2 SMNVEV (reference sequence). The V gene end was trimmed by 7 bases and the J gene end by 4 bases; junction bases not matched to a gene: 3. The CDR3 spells CASIAGAADTQYF. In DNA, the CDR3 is TGTGCCAGCATAGCGGGAGCAGCAGATACGCAGTATTTT.

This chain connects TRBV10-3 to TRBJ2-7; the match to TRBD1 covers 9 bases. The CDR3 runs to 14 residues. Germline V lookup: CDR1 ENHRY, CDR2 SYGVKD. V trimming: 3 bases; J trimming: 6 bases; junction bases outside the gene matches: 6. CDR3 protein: CAISDPGQGGEQYF. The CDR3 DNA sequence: TGTGCCATCAGTGACCCGGGACAGGGTGGCGAGCAGTACTTC.

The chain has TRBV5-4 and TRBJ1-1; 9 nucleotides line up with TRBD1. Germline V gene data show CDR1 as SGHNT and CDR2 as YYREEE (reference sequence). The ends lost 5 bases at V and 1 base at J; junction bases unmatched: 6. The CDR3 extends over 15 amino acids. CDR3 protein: CASRHRDRENTEAFF. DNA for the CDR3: TGTGCCAGCAGGCACAGGGACAGGGAGAACACTGAAGCTTTCTTT. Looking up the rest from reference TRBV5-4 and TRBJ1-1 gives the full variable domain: ETGVTQSPTHLIKTRGQQVTLRCSSQSGHNTVSWYQQALGQGPQFIFQYYREEENGRGNFPPRFSGLQFPNYSSELNVNALELDDSALYLCASRHRDRENTEAFFGQGTRLTVV.

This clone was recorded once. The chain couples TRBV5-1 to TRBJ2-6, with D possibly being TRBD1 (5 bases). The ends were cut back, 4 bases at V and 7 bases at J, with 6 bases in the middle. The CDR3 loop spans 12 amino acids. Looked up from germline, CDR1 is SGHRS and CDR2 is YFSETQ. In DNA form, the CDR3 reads TGCGCCAGCAGCAGGGGTGCCAACGTCCTGACTTTC. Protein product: CASSRGANVLTF.

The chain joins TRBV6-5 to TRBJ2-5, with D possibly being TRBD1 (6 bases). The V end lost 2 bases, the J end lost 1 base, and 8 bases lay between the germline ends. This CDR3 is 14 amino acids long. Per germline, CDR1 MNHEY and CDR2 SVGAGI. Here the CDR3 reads CASSYDRRQETQYF. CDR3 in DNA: TGTGCCAGCAGTTACGACAGGCGCCAAGAGACCCAGTACTTC.

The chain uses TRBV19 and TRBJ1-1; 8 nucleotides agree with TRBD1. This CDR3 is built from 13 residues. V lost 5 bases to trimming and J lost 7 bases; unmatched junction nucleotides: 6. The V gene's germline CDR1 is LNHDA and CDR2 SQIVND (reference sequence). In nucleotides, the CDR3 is TGTGCCAGTAGTTGGCAGGGGGCTGGTGAAGCTTTCTTT. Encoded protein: CASSWQGAGEAFF.

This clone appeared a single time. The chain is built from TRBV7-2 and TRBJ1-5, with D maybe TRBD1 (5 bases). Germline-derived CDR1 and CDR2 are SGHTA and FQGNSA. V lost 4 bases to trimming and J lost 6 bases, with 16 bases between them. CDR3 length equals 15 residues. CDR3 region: CASSSTGTVRQPQHF. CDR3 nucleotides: TGTGCCAGCAGCTCCACCGGGACTGTACGTCAGCCCCAGCATTTT. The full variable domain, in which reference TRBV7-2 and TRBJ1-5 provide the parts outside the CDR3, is GAGVSQSPSNKVTEKGKDVELRCDPISGHTALYWYRQSLGQGLEFLIYFQGNSAPDKSGLPSDRFSAERTGGSVSTLTIQRTQQEDSAVYLCASSSTGTVRQPQHFGDGTRLSIL.

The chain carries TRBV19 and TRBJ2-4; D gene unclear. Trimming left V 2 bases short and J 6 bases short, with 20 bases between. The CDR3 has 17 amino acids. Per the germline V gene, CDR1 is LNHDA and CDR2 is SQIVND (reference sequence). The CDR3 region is CASSILGPGLAGNIQYF. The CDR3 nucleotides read TGTGCCAGTAGTATATTGGGTCCGGGCCTGGCAGGAAACATTCAGTACTTC.

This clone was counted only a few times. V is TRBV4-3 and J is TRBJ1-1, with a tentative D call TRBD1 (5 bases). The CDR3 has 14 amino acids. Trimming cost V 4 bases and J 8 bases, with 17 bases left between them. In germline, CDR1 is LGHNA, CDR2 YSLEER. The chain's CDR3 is CASSLLDGGEEAFF. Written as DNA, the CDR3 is TGCGCCAGCAGCCTCTTAGATGGGGGGGAGGAAGCTTTCTTT.

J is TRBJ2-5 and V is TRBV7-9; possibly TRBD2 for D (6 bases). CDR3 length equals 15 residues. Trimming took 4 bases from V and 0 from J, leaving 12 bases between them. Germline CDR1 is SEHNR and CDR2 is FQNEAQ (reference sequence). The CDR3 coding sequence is TGTGCCAGCAGCTGGGGGGAAACAAACCAAGAGACCCAGTACTTC. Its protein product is CASSWGETNQETQYF.

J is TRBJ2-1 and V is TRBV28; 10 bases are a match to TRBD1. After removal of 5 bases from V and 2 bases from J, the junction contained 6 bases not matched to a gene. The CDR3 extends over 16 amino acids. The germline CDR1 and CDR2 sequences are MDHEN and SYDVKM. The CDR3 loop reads CASSNPGQGPYNEQFF. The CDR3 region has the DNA TGTGCCAGCAGTAATCCGGGACAGGGGCCCTACAATGAGCAGTTCTTC. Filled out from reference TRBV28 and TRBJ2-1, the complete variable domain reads DVKVTQSSRYLVKRTGEKVFLECVQDMDHENMFWYRQDPGLGLRLIYFSYDVKMKEKGDIPEGYSVSREKKERFSLILESASTNQTSMYLCASSNPGQGPYNEQFFGPGTRLTVL.

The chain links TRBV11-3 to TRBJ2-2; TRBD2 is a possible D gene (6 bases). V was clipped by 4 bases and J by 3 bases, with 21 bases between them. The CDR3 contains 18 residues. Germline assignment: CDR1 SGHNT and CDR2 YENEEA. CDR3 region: CASSSGWRGAEYTGELFF. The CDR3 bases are TGTGCCAGCAGCTCCGGGTGGAGGGGCGCAGAGTACACCGGGGAGCTGTTTTTT.

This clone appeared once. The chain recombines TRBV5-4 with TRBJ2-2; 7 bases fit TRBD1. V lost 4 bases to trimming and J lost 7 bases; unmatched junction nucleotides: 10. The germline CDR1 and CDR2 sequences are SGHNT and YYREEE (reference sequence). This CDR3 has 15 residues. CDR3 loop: CASSLPRTGIGELFF. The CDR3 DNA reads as TGTGCCAGCAGCCTCCCCAGGACAGGTATCGGGGAGCTGTTTTTT.

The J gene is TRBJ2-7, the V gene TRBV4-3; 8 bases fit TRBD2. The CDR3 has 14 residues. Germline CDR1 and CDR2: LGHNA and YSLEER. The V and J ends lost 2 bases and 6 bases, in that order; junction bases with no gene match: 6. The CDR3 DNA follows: TGCGCCAGCAGCCAAAGTGGGAGCGGGGGCGAGCAGTACTTC. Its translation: CASSQSGSGGEQYF.

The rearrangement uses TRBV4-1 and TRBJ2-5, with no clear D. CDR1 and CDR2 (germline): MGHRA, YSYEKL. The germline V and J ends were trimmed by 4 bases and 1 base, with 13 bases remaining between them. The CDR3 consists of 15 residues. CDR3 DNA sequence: TGCGCCAGCAGCCCCATAGCAGGCTTCCAAGAGACCCAGTACTTC. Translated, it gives CASSPIAGFQETQYF.

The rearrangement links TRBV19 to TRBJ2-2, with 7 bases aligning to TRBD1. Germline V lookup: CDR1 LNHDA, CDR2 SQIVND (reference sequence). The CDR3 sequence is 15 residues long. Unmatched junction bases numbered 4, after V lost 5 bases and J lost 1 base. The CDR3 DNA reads TGTGCCAGTAGTGGAAGGACAGGGAACACCGGGGAGCTGTTTTTT. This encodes CASSGRTGNTGELFF.

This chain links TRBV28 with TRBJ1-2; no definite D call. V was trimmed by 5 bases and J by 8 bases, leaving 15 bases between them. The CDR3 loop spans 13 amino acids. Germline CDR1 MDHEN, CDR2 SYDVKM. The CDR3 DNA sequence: TGTGCCAGCAGTCCCCGTAGTCGTTTGGGCTACACCTTC. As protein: CASSPRSRLGYTF.

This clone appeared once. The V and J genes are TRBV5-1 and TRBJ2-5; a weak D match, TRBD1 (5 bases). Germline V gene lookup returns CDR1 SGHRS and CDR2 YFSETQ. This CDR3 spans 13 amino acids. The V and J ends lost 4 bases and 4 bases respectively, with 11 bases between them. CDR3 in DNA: TGCGCCAGCAGCCTCAGGGTCGGAGAGACCCAGTACTTC. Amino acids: CASSLRVGETQYF.

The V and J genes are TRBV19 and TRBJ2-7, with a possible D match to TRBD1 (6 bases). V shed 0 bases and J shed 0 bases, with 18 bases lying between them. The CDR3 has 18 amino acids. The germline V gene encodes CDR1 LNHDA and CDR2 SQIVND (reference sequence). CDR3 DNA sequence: TGTGCCAGTAGTATAGATTTCGGTAGGACAGCTACCTCCTACGAGCAGTACTTC. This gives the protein CASSIDFGRTATSYEQYF.

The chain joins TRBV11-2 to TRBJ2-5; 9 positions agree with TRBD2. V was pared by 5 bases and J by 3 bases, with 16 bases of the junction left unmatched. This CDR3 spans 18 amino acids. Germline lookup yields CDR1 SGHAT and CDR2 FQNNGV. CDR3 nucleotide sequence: TGTGCCAGCAGCCCCCTGTTAGGGGACTTAGCGGGAGAAGAGACCCAGTACTTC. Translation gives CASSPLLGDLAGEETQYF. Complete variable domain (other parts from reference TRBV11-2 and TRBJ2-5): EAGVAQSPRYKIIEKRQSVAFWCNPISGHATLYWYQQILGQGPKLLIQFQNNGVVDDSQLPKDRFSAERLKGVDSTLKIQPAKLEDSAVYLCASSPLLGDLAGEETQYFGPGTRLLVL.

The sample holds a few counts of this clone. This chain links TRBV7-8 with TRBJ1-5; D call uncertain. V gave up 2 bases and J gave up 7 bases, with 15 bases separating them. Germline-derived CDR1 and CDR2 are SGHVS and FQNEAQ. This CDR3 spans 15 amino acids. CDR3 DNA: TGTGCCAGCAGCTTATGGGGATTCGAGGAACAGCCCCAGCATTTT. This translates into CASSLWGFEEQPQHF.

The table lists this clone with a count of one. The chain's CDR3 is CAWGHSYNEQFF. CDR3 nucleotide sequence: TGTGCCTGGGGGCATTCCTACAATGAGCAGTTCTTC. The chain employs TRBV30 and TRBJ2-1; D unresolved. Trimming left V 5 bases short and J 1 base short, with 6 bases between. The CDR3 contains 12 residues. Germline lookup yields CDR1 GTSNPN and CDR2 SVGIG (reference sequence).

The chain's CDR3 is CASSKQGFTGELFF. The CDR3 nucleotides are TGTGCCAGCAGTAAGCAGGGTTTCACCGGGGAGCTGTTTTTT. The genes are TRBV9 and TRBJ2-2, with D possibly matching TRBD1 (5 bases). V lost 5 bases and J lost 4, with 12 bases in between. The CDR3 spans 14 residues. CDR1 SGDLS and CDR2 YYNGEE come from the germline V gene.

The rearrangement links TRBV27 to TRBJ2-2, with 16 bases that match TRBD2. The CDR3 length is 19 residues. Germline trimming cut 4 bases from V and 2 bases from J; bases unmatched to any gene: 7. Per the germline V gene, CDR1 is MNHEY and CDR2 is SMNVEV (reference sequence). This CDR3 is CASSSPGLAGGLNTGELFF. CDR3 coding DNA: TGTGCCAGCAGTTCACCGGGACTAGCGGGAGGGTTAAACACCGGGGAGCTGTTTTTT.

In DNA, the CDR3 is TGTGCCAGCAGTTTAGTCGACCTCTCCGAGCAGTACTTC. Protein sequence: CASSLVDLSEQYF. This chain joins TRBV28 and TRBJ2-7; no clear D gene. V was clipped by 2 bases and J by 6 bases, with 11 bases between them. In germline, CDR1 is MDHEN, CDR2 SYDVKM. The CDR3 runs to 13 residues.

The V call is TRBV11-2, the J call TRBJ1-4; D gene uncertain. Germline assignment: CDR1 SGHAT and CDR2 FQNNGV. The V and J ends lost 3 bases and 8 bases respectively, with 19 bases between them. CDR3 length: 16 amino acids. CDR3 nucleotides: TGTGCCAGCAGCTTGTACACACCCGGGCCAGTCGAAAAACTGTTTTTT. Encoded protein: CASSLYTPGPVEKLFF. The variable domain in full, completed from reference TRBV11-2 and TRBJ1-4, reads EAGVAQSPRYKIIEKRQSVAFWCNPISGHATLYWYQQILGQGPKLLIQFQNNGVVDDSQLPKDRFSAERLKGVDSTLKIQPAKLEDSAVYLCASSLYTPGPVEKLFFGSGTQLSVL.

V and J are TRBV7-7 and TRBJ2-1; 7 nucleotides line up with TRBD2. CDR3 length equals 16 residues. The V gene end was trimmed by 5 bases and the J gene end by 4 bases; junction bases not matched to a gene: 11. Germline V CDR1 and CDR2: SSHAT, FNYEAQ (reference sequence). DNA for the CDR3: TGTGCCAGCAGCGAGAGCGGGACGCTACAATACAATGAGCAGTTCTTC. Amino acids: CASSESGTLQYNEQFF.